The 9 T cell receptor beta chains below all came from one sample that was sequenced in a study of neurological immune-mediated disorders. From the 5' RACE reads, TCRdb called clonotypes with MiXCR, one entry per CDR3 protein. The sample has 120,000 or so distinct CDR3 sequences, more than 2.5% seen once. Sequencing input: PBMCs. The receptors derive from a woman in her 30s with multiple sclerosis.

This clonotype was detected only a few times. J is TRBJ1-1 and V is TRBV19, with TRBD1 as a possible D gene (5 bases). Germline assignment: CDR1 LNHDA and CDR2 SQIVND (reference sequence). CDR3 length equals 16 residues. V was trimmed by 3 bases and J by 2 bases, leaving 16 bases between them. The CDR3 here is CASSIQTGQGNTEAFF. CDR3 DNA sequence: TGTGCCAGTAGTATCCAAACGGGGCAGGGAAACACTGAAGCTTTCTTT. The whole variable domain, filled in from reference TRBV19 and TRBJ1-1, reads DGGITQSPKYLFRKEGQNVTLSCEQNLNHDAMYWYRQDPGQGLRLIYYSQIVNDFQKGDIAEGYSVSREKKESFPLTVTSAQKNPTAFYLCASSIQTGQGNTEAFFGQGTRLTVV.

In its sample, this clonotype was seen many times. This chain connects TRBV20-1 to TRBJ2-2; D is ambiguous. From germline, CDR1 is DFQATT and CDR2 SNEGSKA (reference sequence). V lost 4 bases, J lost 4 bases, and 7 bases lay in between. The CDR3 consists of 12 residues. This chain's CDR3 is CSATPLTGELFF. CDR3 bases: TGCAGTGCTACTCCCCTCACCGGGGAGCTGTTTTTT.

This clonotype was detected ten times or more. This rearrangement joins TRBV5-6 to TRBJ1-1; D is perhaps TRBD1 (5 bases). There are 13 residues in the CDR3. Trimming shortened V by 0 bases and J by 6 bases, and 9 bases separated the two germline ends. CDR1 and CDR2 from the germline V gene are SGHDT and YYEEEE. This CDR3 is CASSLGRAAEAFF. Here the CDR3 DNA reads TGTGCCAGCAGCTTGGGCAGGGCTGCTGAAGCTTTCTTT.

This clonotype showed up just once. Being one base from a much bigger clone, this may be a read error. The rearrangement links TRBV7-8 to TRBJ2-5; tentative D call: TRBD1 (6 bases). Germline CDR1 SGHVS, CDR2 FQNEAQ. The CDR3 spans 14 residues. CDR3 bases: TGTGCCAGCAGCCCACAGGGACGCCTGGAGAACCAGTACTTC. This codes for CASSPQGRLENQYF.

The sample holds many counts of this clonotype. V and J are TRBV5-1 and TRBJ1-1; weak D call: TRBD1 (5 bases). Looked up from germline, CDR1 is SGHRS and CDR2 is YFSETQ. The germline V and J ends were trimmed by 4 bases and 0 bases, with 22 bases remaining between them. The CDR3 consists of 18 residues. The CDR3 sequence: CASSRLARESPMNTEAFF. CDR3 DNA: TGCGCCAGCAGCCGTCTGGCCAGGGAGTCTCCCATGAACACTGAAGCTTTCTTT.

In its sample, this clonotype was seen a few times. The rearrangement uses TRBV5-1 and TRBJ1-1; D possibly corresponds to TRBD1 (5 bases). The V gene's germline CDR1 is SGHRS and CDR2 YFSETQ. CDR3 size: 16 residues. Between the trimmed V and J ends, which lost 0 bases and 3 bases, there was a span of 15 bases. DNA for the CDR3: TGCGCCAGCAGCTTGGGACAAACAGGAGGTTACACTGAAGCTTTCTTT. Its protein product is CASSLGQTGGYTEAFF.

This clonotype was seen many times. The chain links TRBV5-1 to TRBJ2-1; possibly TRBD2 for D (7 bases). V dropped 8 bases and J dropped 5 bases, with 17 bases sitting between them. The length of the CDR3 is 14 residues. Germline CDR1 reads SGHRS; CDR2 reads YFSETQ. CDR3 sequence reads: CASTRGALNNEQFF. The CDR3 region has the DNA TGCGCCAGTACACGGGGGGCCCTTAACAATGAGCAGTTCTTC.

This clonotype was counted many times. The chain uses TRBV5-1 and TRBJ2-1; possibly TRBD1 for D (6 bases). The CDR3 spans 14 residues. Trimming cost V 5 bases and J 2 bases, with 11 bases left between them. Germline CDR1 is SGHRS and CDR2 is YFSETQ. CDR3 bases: TGCGCCAGCAGTAGGGGGTACCCCTACAATGAGCAGTTCTTC. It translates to CASSRGYPYNEQFF.

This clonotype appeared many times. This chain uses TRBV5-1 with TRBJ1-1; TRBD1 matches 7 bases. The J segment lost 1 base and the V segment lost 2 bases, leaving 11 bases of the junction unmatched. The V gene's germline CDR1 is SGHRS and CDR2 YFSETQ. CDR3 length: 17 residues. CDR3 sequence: CASSLQQGLTGNTEAFF. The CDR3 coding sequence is TGCGCCAGCAGCTTACAACAGGGGCTTACGGGGAACACTGAAGCTTTCTTT. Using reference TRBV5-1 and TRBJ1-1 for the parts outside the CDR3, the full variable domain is KAGVTQTPRYLIKTRGQQVTLSCSPISGHRSVSWYQQTPGQGLQFLFEYFSETQRNKGNFPGRFSGRQFSNSRSEMNVSTLELGDSALYLCASSLQQGLTGNTEAFFGQGTRLTVV.